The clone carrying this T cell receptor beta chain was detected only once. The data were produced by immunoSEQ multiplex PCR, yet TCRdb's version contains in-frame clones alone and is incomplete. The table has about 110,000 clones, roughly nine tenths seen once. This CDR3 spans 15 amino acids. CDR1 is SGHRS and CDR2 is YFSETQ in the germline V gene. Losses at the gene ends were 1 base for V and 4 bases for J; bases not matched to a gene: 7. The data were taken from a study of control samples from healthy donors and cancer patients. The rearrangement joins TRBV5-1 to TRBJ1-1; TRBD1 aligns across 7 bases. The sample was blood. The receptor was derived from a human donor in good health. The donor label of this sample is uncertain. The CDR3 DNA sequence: TGCGCCAGCAGCTTGTGGGAGCAGGGGGGCACTGAAGCTTTCTTT. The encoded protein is CASSLWEQGGTEAFF.